This T cell receptor beta chain was identified in a study of CD8 T cells in Susac syndrome. At the level of the study: The Susac syndrome patients were therapy-naive, on corticosteroids, or on intravenous immunoglobulin alone at blood draw.

This clonotype was recorded only once. Reverse transcription of about 0.45 to 1 ug RNA was performed with random hexamers. TCRdb passed the immunoSEQ multiplex PCR reads through MiXCR, listing each CDR3 protein once. This repertoire shows roughly 200,000 distinct CDR3 sequences, 90% to 95% found once; its top ten account for 0.099%. CDR1 is SSHAT, CDR2 FNYEAQ, per germline (reference sequence). CDR3 length equals 15 residues. J gave up 10 bases and V 1 base, and 7 bases lay outside the gene matches. Sample: CD4+ T cells from PBMCs. This sequence originates from a human donor with Susac syndrome. This chain uses TRBV7-7 with TRBJ2-1, with 10 bases that match TRBD2. The CDR3 loop reads CASSLGSGRAREQFF. In DNA form, the CDR3 reads TGTGCCAGCAGCTTAGGCAGCGGGAGGGCCCGGGAGCAGTTCTTC.